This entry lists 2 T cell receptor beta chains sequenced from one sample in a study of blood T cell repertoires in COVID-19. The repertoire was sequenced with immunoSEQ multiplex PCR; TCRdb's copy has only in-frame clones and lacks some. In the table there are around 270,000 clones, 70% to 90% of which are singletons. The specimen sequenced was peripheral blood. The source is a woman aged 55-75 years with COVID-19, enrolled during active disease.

The CDR3 here is CASSPAHTDQPQHF. CDR3 in DNA: TGTGCCAGCTCACCAGCGCATACGGATCAGCCCCAGCATTTT. The chain combines TRBV18 with TRBJ1-5; no definite D call. Trimming stripped 2 bases from V and 5 bases from J, with 10 bases between. The CDR3 runs 14 residues. Germline V lookup: CDR1 KGHSH, CDR2 LQKENI.

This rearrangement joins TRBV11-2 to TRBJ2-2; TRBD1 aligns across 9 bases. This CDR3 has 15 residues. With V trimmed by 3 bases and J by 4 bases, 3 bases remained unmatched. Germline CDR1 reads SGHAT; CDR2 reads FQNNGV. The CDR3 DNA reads TGTGCCAGCAGCTTTTGGGACAGGGCCACCGGGGAGCTGTTTTTT. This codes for CASSFWDRATGELFF.